These T cell receptor beta chains were read from a single sample in a study of T cells expressing NK-cell markers. TCRdb reanalyzed the 5' RACE reads, giving one entry per CDR3 protein sequence and no DNA. The sample totals about 460,000 distinct CDR3 sequences. Sequences were obtained from blood T cells: a sorted CD56 or NKG2C T cell subset, CD4+ or CD8+ T cells, or bulk PBMC T cells (not recorded which). Receptors were obtained from a woman aged 45 to 65 in good health. The CDR3 runs from the conserved cysteine through the conserved F or W. Each record gives: V gene, J gene, CDR3 protein.

V gene: TRBV29-1
J gene: TRBJ2-2
CDR3 protein: CSVSGTSRFGGELFF

V gene: TRBV20-1
J gene: TRBJ2-5
CDR3 protein: CSALDSSGRAETQYF

V gene: TRBV27
J gene: TRBJ2-3
CDR3 protein: CASSKHGQSSTDTQYF

V gene: TRBV4-1
J gene: TRBJ2-7
CDR3 protein: CASSQPLAGGGYEQYF

V gene: TRBV4-1
J gene: TRBJ2-3
CDR3 protein: CASSQDRGLAGGGADTQYF

V gene: TRBV29-1
J gene: TRBJ2-3
CDR3 protein: CSVETGPDTQYF

V gene: TRBV4-1
J gene: TRBJ1-5
CDR3 protein: CASSQVYRGADQPQHF

V gene: TRBV27
J gene: TRBJ2-1
CDR3 protein: CASTPMGQHNEQFF

V gene: TRBV5-1
J gene: TRBJ2-1
CDR3 protein: CASSLAGASGNNEQFF

V gene: TRBV14
J gene: TRBJ2-2
CDR3 protein: CASSRLRATNTGELFF

V gene: TRBV12-3/TRBV12-4
J gene: TRBJ1-6
CDR3 protein: CATQGQLNSPLHF

V gene: TRBV5-1
J gene: TRBJ2-1
CDR3 protein: CASSLGDWRGTYNEQFF

V gene: TRBV29-1
J gene: TRBJ2-2
CDR3 protein: CSVGYTGELFF

V gene: TRBV15
J gene: TRBJ2-2
CDR3 protein: CATSKMGQGITGELFF

V gene: TRBV12-3/TRBV12-4
J gene: TRBJ2-2
CDR3 protein: CASQMGASGLTGELFF

V gene: TRBV7-7
J gene: TRBJ2-2
CDR3 protein: CASSPSAVGTGELFF

V gene: TRBV7-2
J gene: TRBJ1-2
CDR3 protein: CASTDSKGIYGYTF

V gene: TRBV6-5
J gene: TRBJ1-2
CDR3 protein: CASSFTGPDGYTF

V gene: TRBV5-4
J gene: TRBJ2-3
CDR3 protein: CASSSPRGDSGDTQYF

V gene: TRBV5-1
J gene: TRBJ2-2
CDR3 protein: CASSPWDLTGELFF

V gene: TRBV18
J gene: TRBJ2-1
CDR3 protein: CASSPPGLGAYNEQFF

V gene: TRBV4-1
J gene: TRBJ2-7
CDR3 protein: CASSRIPRGTPSYEQYF

V gene: TRBV12-3/TRBV12-4
J gene: TRBJ1-2
CDR3 protein: CASSFYGPGGAGYGYTF

V gene: TRBV4-2
J gene: TRBJ2-3
CDR3 protein: CASSQDRGQTDTQYF

V gene: TRBV14
J gene: TRBJ1-1
CDR3 protein: CASSQGGSGQSEAFF

V gene: TRBV2
J gene: TRBJ2-2
CDR3 protein: CASRSFTSGTGELFF

V gene: TRBV12-3/TRBV12-4
J gene: TRBJ1-4
CDR3 protein: CASSSPGEGLFF

V gene: TRBV6-5
J gene: TRBJ1-1
CDR3 protein: CASSASTGKNTEAFF